This TCR beta chain was sequenced in a study of shared clonotypes between healthy human individuals. Study summary: A couple of female and a few male donors aged 18 to 49 were enrolled.

Overall study findings and caveats: Memory subsets generally showed smaller estimated richness than naive subsets did.

Into CD45RA+ naive and CD45RA-negative memory subsets, the CD4+ cells were split. A remark on this clone: Its cognate antigen is unknown.

In the original workflow: From ImmunoSEQ came sequences covering only the junction and carrying no quality scores, so filtering differed. Libraries were prepared by immunoSEQ multiplex PCR; TCRdb keeps only in-frame clonotypes and omits some of them. That table supplies the V and J calls and clone size; D and trimming were determined from the DNA. The data show more than 1,200,000 clones, with approximately 98.5% seen just once and approximately 0.4% held by the top ten. The CDR3 covers 15 residues. CDR1 is SEHNR and CDR2 is FQNEAQ in the germline V gene (reference sequence). V lost 7 bases and J lost 1, with 16 bases in between.

Source material: naive CD4+ T cells sorted from blood. Subset given: CD45RA+ positively selected. The chain joins TRBV7-9 to TRBJ1-2, with D possibly being TRBD1 (5 bases). The receptor was derived from a man aged 30-40 years in good health. In nucleotides, the CDR3 is TGTGCCAGCAACCCTGCTGGGGCAGGTAACTATGGCTACACCTTC. Its protein is CASNPAGAGNYGYTF.